This passage covers 23 T cell receptor beta chains from one sample sequenced in a study of response to subunit inactivated influenza vaccine. TCRdb used MiXCR to reprocess the RT-PCR reads, holding one entry per CDR3 protein. The sample comprises about 570,000 distinct CDR3 sequences, roughly 12% of which are singletons, and about 11% rests with the top ten. The sample also formed part of further work on T cells expressing NK-cell markers. Per that study: cDNA encoding TCR beta was synthesized via 5'RACE template switching incorporating UMIs.

Sequencing used PBMCs from blood, obtained on the day of vaccination. The source of these receptors is a man aged 50 to 59 who received an inactivated influenza vaccine.

The sample holds a few counts of this clonotype. The CDR3 DNA sequence: TGTGCCAGCAGCTTAGACTTCTACTCCTACGAGCAGTACTTC. It codes for CASSLDFYSYEQYF. This chain joins TRBV7-9 and TRBJ2-7; D remains unclear. The V gene lost 1 base and the J gene lost 0 bases, with 7 bases spanning the gap. Germline assignment: CDR1 SEHNR and CDR2 FQNEAQ (reference sequence). This CDR3 spans 14 amino acids.

V is TRBV12-3 or TRBV12-4 and J is TRBJ2-7, with D uncertain. Trimming stripped 2 bases from V and 4 bases from J, with 6 bases between. The CDR3 spans 12 residues. CDR3 bases: TGTGCCAGCAGTTTATTGTGGTACGAGCAGTACTTC. Its protein is CASSLLWYEQYF.

The V gene is TRBV5-1, the J gene TRBJ2-1, with TRBD1 as a possible D gene (5 bases). Trimming took 4 bases from V and 0 from J, leaving 11 bases between them. Germline CDR1 is SGHRS and CDR2 is YFSETQ. The CDR3 totals 15 residues. This chain's CDR3 is CASSTADNSYNEQFF. Here the CDR3 DNA reads TGCGCCAGCAGCACGGCGGACAACTCCTACAATGAGCAGTTCTTC.

The gene calls are TRBV11-2 and TRBJ1-2; D gene ambiguous. The V gene lost 5 bases and the J gene lost 4 bases, with 20 bases spanning the gap. The CDR3 sequence is 16 residues long. Germline-derived CDR1 and CDR2 are SGHAT and FQNNGV. CDR3 bases: TGTGCCAGCAGCCGGGCAGAGGGCCCGCAAACCTATGGCTACACCTTC. Encoded protein: CASSRAEGPQTYGYTF.

About this clonotype: This may arise from a read error, as a much more abundant clone is one base away. The chain links TRBV7-9 to TRBJ2-5; D call uncertain. This CDR3 has 11 residues. The V and J ends lost 7 bases and 2 bases respectively, with 5 bases between them. Germline V gives CDR1 SEHNR, CDR2 FQNEAQ (reference sequence). The CDR3, as DNA: TGTGCCAGCACCCGACAAGAGACCCAGTACTTC. This gives the protein CASTRQETQYF.

The chain employs TRBV15 and TRBJ1-2; D is unclear. The CDR3 covers 13 residues. Trimming left V 1 base short and J 2 bases short, with 5 bases between. From germline, CDR1 is LNHNV and CDR2 YYDKDF (reference sequence). The CDR3 DNA reads TGTGCCACCAGCAGAGTGCAGAACTATGGCTACACCTTC. This gives the protein CATSRVQNYGYTF.

The chain carries TRBV3-1 and TRBJ1-2; the D gene is possibly TRBD1 (6 bases). The germline CDR1 and CDR2 sequences are LGHDT and YNNKEL (reference sequence). The V gene lost 1 base and the J gene lost 2 bases, with 11 bases spanning the gap. The CDR3 sequence is 15 residues long. Written as DNA, the CDR3 is TGTGCCAGCAGCCAAGCGCAGGGGCAAAACTATGGCTACACCTTC. Amino acid sequence: CASSQAQGQNYGYTF. The full variable domain, completed using reference TRBV3-1 and TRBJ1-2, is DTAVSQTPKYLVTQMGNDKSIKCEQNLGHDTMYWYKQDSKKFLKIMFSYNNKELIINETVPNRFSPKSPDKAHLNLHINSLELGDSAVYFCASSQAQGQNYGYTFGSGTRLTVV.

CDR3 nucleotides: TGTGCCAGCAGCTTTATTTTTAGCAGGTCCACAGATACGCAGTATTTT. Amino acid sequence: CASSFIFSRSTDTQYF. The J gene is TRBJ2-3, the V gene TRBV11-2; D gene uncertain. CDR3 length: 16 residues. V lost 3 bases to trimming and J lost 2 bases, with 15 bases between them. Per the germline V gene, CDR1 is SGHAT and CDR2 is FQNNGV.

This clonotype was seen repeatedly, ten times or more. Here the CDR3 DNA reads TGCGCCAGCAGCTTGTCGGGTTATAGCAATCAGCCCCAGCATTTT. Translation gives CASSLSGYSNQPQHF. This chain connects TRBV5-1 to TRBJ1-5; D is uncertain. The CDR3 sequence is 15 residues long. The germline V gene has CDR1 SGHRS and CDR2 YFSETQ. V lost 1 base to trimming and J lost 0 bases, with 8 bases between them.

The chain carries TRBV20-1 and TRBJ2-1, with D possibly TRBD1 on 6 matching bases. Trimming shortened V by 1 base and J by 4 bases, and 14 bases separated the two germline ends. The CDR3 is 15 amino acids. Germline V gene data show CDR1 as DFQATT and CDR2 as SNEGSKA (reference sequence). The CDR3 sequence: CSARGDGTRYNEQFF. Written as DNA, the CDR3 is TGCAGTGCTAGAGGAGATGGGACACGTTACAATGAGCAGTTCTTC.

V gene TRBV11-1 combines with J gene TRBJ2-1; 10 bases line up with TRBD2. The length of the CDR3 is 19 residues. Trimming took 5 bases from V and 2 from J; bases not matched to a gene: 15. Germline-derived CDR1 and CDR2 are SGHAT and FQDESV (reference sequence). DNA of the CDR3: TGTGCCAGCAGCACCTCAACTAGCGGGATTCAGGGAACCTACAATGAGCAGTTCTTC. Protein product: CASSTSTSGIQGTYNEQFF. Based on the CDR3 plus reference TRBV11-1 and TRBJ2-1, the full variable domain is EAEVAQSPRYKITEKSQAVAFWCDPISGHATLYWYRQILGQGPELLVQFQDESVVDDSQLPKDRFSAERLKGVDSTLKIQPAELGDSAMYLCASSTSTSGIQGTYNEQFFGPGTRLTVL.

V is TRBV28 and J is TRBJ2-5; possibly TRBD1 for D (6 bases). Germline V gene lookup returns CDR1 MDHEN and CDR2 SYDVKM. V was clipped by 8 bases and J by 0 bases, with 16 bases between them. The CDR3 is 15 residues long. The CDR3 reads CASGTSYRDQETQYF. The CDR3 nucleotides are TGTGCCAGCGGGACATCATACAGGGACCAAGAGACCCAGTACTTC.

V and J are TRBV5-5 and TRBJ1-1; D is unclear. V was clipped by 2 bases and J by 1 base, with 12 bases between them. Germline V lookup: CDR1 SGHKS, CDR2 YYEKEE (reference sequence). CDR3 length: 15 amino acids. CDR3 DNA: TGTGCCAGCAGCTTCGTCGAAGGGCCGAACACTGAAGCTTTCTTT. Protein: CASSFVEGPNTEAFF.

The V gene is TRBV12-3 or TRBV12-4, the J gene TRBJ1-5; no clear D gene. Trimming left V 4 bases short and J 4 bases short, with 11 bases between. The CDR3 consists of 14 residues. The DNA of the CDR3 is TGTGCCAGCAGTTCGATGGCGGGAAATCAGCCCCAGCATTTT. Encoded protein: CASSSMAGNQPQHF.

The CDR3: CASSPNRLAAYEQYF. CDR3 in DNA: TGTGCCAGCTCACCGAATCGACTAGCGGCCTACGAGCAGTACTTC. The chain links TRBV18 to TRBJ2-7; TRBD2 matches 9 bases. In germline, CDR1 is KGHSH, CDR2 LQKENI. V was clipped by 3 bases and J by 2 bases; unmatched bases: 5. The CDR3 extends over 15 amino acids.

The chain couples TRBV5-1 to TRBJ2-1; 9 nucleotides line up with TRBD2. The germline V gene has CDR1 SGHRS and CDR2 YFSETQ. V shed 3 bases, J shed 8 bases, and the junction held 9 bases outside the gene matches. This CDR3 comprises 15 residues. Here the CDR3 DNA reads TGCGCCAGCAGCTCACTTAGCGGGGGAGGGGATGAGCAGTTCTTC. Translating it yields CASSSLSGGGDEQFF.

This clonotype was seen a handful of times. The chain uses TRBV4-3 and TRBJ2-7; no firm D call. Germline CDR1 reads LGHNA; CDR2 reads YSLEER. The CDR3 sequence is 14 residues long. The ends were cut back, 4 bases at V and 4 bases at J, with 14 bases in the middle. The CDR3 DNA follows: TGCGCCAGCAGCCCTCACACTGCGAGTTACGAGCAGTACTTC. This translates into CASSPHTASYEQYF.

This chain links TRBV7-6 with TRBJ2-7; 9 nucleotides align to TRBD2. Germline V gene sequence: CDR1 SGHVS, CDR2 FNYEAQ. Trimming at V came to 1 base and at J to 2 bases, leaving 3 bases not matched to a gene. The length of the CDR3 is 15 residues. In DNA form, the CDR3 reads TGTGCCAGCAGCTTAGGTAGCGGGAGAACCTACGAGCAGTACTTC. It encodes CASSLGSGRTYEQYF.

This clonotype was counted a few times. The rearrangement links TRBV12-3 or TRBV12-4 to TRBJ2-7; D possibly corresponds to TRBD1 (5 bases). This CDR3 comprises 13 residues. Trimming pared 7 bases from V and 1 base from J, leaving 11 bases between. CDR3 loop: CASTRSGSYEQYF. Here the CDR3 DNA reads TGTGCCAGCACCCGTTCAGGGTCCTACGAGCAGTACTTC.

This rearrangement joins TRBV10-3 to TRBJ1-1; D is unclear. Germline CDR1 is ENHRY and CDR2 is SYGVKD. The CDR3 covers 14 residues. V gave up 2 bases and J gave up 0 bases, with 7 bases separating them. CDR3 in amino acids: CAISEGLMNTEAFF. The CDR3 DNA is TGTGCCATCAGTGAGGGGCTTATGAACACTGAAGCTTTCTTT.

This rearrangement joins TRBV4-1 to TRBJ2-3, with 7 bases that match TRBD2. The CDR3 sequence is 16 residues long. Germline V gene sequence: CDR1 MGHRA, CDR2 YSYEKL. V gave up 3 bases and J gave up 11 bases; unmatched junction bases: 17. Here the CDR3 DNA reads TGCGCCAGCAGCCAGCCGGGGGGTCCTTCCTCCCTAGGGCAGTATTTT. It encodes CASSQPGGPSSLGQYF.

The gene calls are TRBV7-6 and TRBJ2-1; weak D call: TRBD2 (6 bases). The V end lost 4 bases, the J end lost 9 bases, and 22 bases lay between the germline ends. Germline V gene lookup returns CDR1 SGHVS and CDR2 FNYEAQ. This CDR3 contains 16 residues. The chain's CDR3 is CASSSGDGGLGGEQFF. DNA of the CDR3: TGTGCCAGCAGCTCGGGCGATGGAGGGCTCGGGGGTGAGCAGTTCTTC.

This clonotype has more than one count but fewer than ten. This chain uses TRBV28 with TRBJ1-6; D is uncertain. V lost 5 bases and J 8 bases, leaving 13 bases between the germline ends. CDR1 and CDR2 from the germline V gene are MDHEN and SYDVKM. The CDR3 runs 14 residues. The CDR3: CASSPGLLDSPLHF. CDR3 DNA sequence: TGTGCCAGCAGTCCCGGGCTACTCGATTCACCCCTCCACTTT.